This T cell receptor (beta chain) comes out of a study of T cells in Graves' hyperthyroidism and ophthalmopathy. At the level of the study: Initial diagnosis, before any treatment, was when peripheral blood was collected.

Germline loops: CDR1 LNHDA, CDR2 SQIVND (reference sequence). V lost 1 base and J lost 0, with 9 bases in between. The CDR3 runs to 15 residues. RNA transcripts served as the template for amplifying TCR beta CDR3 regions. The TCR CDR3 first-round RT-PCR relied on the HTBI primer set. From the multiplex PCR reads, TCRdb called clonotypes with MiXCR, one entry per CDR3 protein. The data hold 300,000 to 450,000 distinct CDR3 sequences, with around a quarter observed a single time. Researchers barred patients who had uncontrolled infection, other autoimmune disease, pregnancy or lactation. The PBMCs studied were ones that came from 9 to 10 ml fresh peripheral blood.

This chain joins TRBV19 and TRBJ2-5; tentatively, D is TRBD2 (6 bases). This receptor was taken from a middle-aged man with Graves' hyperthyroidism. Sequenced material: blood. The CDR3 DNA is TGTGCCAGTAGTATAGTCCTAGCGTACCAAGAGACCCAGTACTTC. Amino acids: CASSIVLAYQETQYF. Complete variable domain (other parts from reference TRBV19 and TRBJ2-5): DGGITQSPKYLFRKEGQNVTLSCEQNLNHDAMYWYRQDPGQGLRLIYYSQIVNDFQKGDIAEGYSVSREKKESFPLTVTSAQKNPTAFYLCASSIVLAYQETQYFGPGTRLLVL.